This section outlines one T cell receptor (beta chain) sequence together with its context. The antigen is undetermined. The PCR used 60 Vbeta and 13 Jbeta primers. Generated by immunoSEQ multiplex PCR, the TCRdb table keeps only in-frame clones and is missing some. This sample has about 130,000 clones, with 60% to 80% found just once. The record originates from a study of cytomegalovirus exposure and HLA in healthy donors. Study-level findings and limits: A previous analysis found most TCR beta V segments productive roughly 87% or roughly 30% of the time. Researchers reported in a later analysis that a missense DCLRE1C variant was tied to TCR beta V- and J-gene trimming.

Germline lookup yields CDR1 SGHRS and CDR2 YFSETQ. V shed 4 bases, J shed 0 bases, and the junction held 5 bases outside the gene matches. This CDR3 comprises 15 residues. The chain links TRBV5-1 to TRBJ2-7; 9 bases match TRBD1. The TCR originated in a woman aged 55 to 70 in good health and CMV-seropositive. The sample was PBMCs. The CDR3 loop is CASSTGTGTSYEQYF. CDR3 DNA: TGCGCCAGCAGCACGGGGACAGGGACCTCCTACGAGCAGTACTTC.